What follows describes a single T cell receptor beta chain. Its antigen is still unknown. Its ends do not fully match the called genes, so a read error is possible. CDR1 is SSHAT, CDR2 FNYEAQ, per germline (reference sequence). There are 15 residues in the CDR3. Generated by immunoSEQ multiplex PCR, the TCRdb table keeps only in-frame clones and is missing some. The profile shows about 69,000 clones, roughly 84% of them singletons. On cycle 4 day 1 and cycle 7 day 1, as well as at baseline, blood was sampled. These data are taken from a study of OX40 agonist ivuxolimab in advanced cancers. Overall study context: Intravenous ivuxolimab was administered to patients every 2 weeks at 0.01 to 10 mg/kg.

Study findings and constraints: At 0.1 to 3.0 mg/kg, CD4+ and CD8+ blood T cells expanded clonally by week 6.

Sequencing was performed on CD4+ or CD8+ T cells sorted from blood, taken in a trial of the OX40 agonist ivuxolimab. The rearrangement joins TRBV7-7 to TRBJ2-3; D call uncertain. The source of this sequence is an adult with an advanced solid tumor such as melanoma, head and neck, liver or kidney cancer. The CDR3: CASSFRSHRTDTQYF. CDR3 in DNA: TGTGCTAGCAGCTTCCGTAGTCACCGCACAGATACGCAGTATTTT. The entire variable domain, with the rest obtained from reference TRBV7-7 and TRBJ2-3, is as follows: GAGVSQSPRYKVTKRGQDVTLRCDPISSHATLYWYQQALGQGPEFLTYFNYEAQPDKSGLPSDRFSAERPEGSISTLTIQRTEQRDSAMYRCASSFRSHRTDTQYFGPGTRLTVL.